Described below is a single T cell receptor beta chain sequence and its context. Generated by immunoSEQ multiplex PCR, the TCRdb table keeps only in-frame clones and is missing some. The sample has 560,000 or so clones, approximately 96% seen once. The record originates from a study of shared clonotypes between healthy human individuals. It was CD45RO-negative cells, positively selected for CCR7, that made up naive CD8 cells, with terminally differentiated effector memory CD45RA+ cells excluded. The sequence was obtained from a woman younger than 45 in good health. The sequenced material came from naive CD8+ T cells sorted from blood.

CDR3 region: CASSPASSSGSSYNEQFF. Here the CDR3 DNA reads TGTGCCAGCAGTCCCGCGTCCAGTAGCGGGAGCTCCTACAATGAGCAGTTCTTC. V usage is TRBV9 and J usage is TRBJ2-1; 9 bases match TRBD2. This CDR3 has 18 residues. The J segment lost 0 bases and the V segment lost 5 bases, leaving 12 bases of the junction unmatched. Germline CDR1 reads SGDLS; CDR2 reads YYNGEE.